The 11 T cell receptor beta chains reported below all come from one sample, sequenced in a study of T cells in tuberculosis. Repertoires were generated with immunoSEQ multiplex PCR, while TCRdb's copy carries only in-frame clones and drops some. The profile covers tens of thousands of clones, with 80% to 95% appearing a single time and about 7.8% taken by the ten largest. Source material: PBMCs. These receptors all stem from a donor aged 10-29 years with latent tuberculosis or without tuberculosis infection. Some clones in this sample may be carry-over from other donors' samples.

The count of this clone is one. The V call is TRBV5-1, the J call TRBJ2-3; TRBD1 agrees at 7 bases. The CDR3 has 12 residues. The junction had 2 bases not matched to a gene; V was cut back by 4 bases and J by 6 bases. Germline V CDR1 and CDR2: SGHRS, YFSETQ. CDR3 sequence: CASSRQGDTQYF. The CDR3 region has the DNA TGCGCCAGCAGCCGACAGGGCGATACGCAGTATTTT.

With regard to this clone: Other nucleotide sequences from this sample produce the same CDR3. This chain connects TRBV9 to TRBJ1-2; TRBD1 matches at 8 bases. The CDR3 consists of 15 residues. J was trimmed by 2 bases and V by 0 bases; bases with no gene match: 3. Looked up from germline, CDR1 is SGDLS and CDR2 is YYNGEE. CDR3 loop: CASSVGQGANYGYTF. CDR3 coding DNA: TGTGCCAGCAGCGTAGGGCAGGGGGCGAACTATGGCTACACCTTC.

This chain joins TRBV9 and TRBJ1-3; 8 bases are shared with TRBD1. The CDR3 extends over 16 amino acids. Germline trimming cut 3 bases from V and 2 bases from J; bases unmatched to any gene: 7. Germline V gives CDR1 SGDLS, CDR2 YYNGEE. The CDR3 region has the DNA TGTGCCAGCAGCGCCCTCGACAGGGGCGCTGGAAACACCATATATTTT. Protein product: CASSALDRGAGNTIYF.

CDR3 DNA sequence: TGTGCCAGCCACAGACCGATCCTGAGCACTGAAGCTTTCTTT. It encodes CASHRPILSTEAFF. The rearrangement links TRBV2 to TRBJ1-1, with D unresolved. V lost 8 bases and J 4 bases, leaving 17 bases between the germline ends. The CDR3 contains 14 residues. The germline gives CDR1 SNHLY, CDR2 FYNNEI.

This chain links TRBV4-1 with TRBJ2-1, with TRBD2 as a possible D gene (5 bases). The V end was cut by 1 base, the J end by 0 bases, with 13 bases between. Per germline, CDR1 MGHRA and CDR2 YSYEKL. The CDR3 extends over 17 amino acids. The CDR3 nucleotides read TGCGCCAGCAGCCAAGGTACCAGAGCGGACTCCTACAATGAGCAGTTCTTC. Protein: CASSQGTRADSYNEQFF.

This chain uses TRBV2 with TRBJ1-2, with unresolved D. The CDR3 totals 15 residues. Germline assignment: CDR1 SNHLY and CDR2 FYNNEI. The V end lost 3 bases, the J end lost 5 bases, and 16 bases lay between the germline ends. CDR3 sequence reads: CASSEQRSRPYGYTF. The CDR3 bases are TGTGCCAGCAGTGAGCAGCGTAGTCGACCTTATGGCTACACCTTC.

This chain uses TRBV18 with TRBJ2-5; 7 bases agree with TRBD2. The germline V gene has CDR1 KGHSH and CDR2 LQKENI. With V trimmed by 2 bases and J by 1 base, 7 bases remained unmatched. The CDR3 contains 16 residues. CDR3 in amino acids: CASSPITSAPQETQYF. The CDR3 DNA reads TGTGCCAGCTCACCAATCACTAGCGCTCCCCAAGAGACCCAGTACTTC.

The gene calls are TRBV7-2 and TRBJ1-6; 12 nucleotides match TRBD1. The length of the CDR3 is 19 residues. Trimming at V came to 3 bases and at J to 10 bases, leaving 16 bases not matched to a gene. Germline V gene lookup returns CDR1 SGHTA and CDR2 FQGNSA. The CDR3 here is CASSFRAGTGGKRGSPLHF. CDR3 sequence (DNA): TGTGCCAGCAGCTTCAGAGCAGGGACAGGGGGCAAGAGAGGATCACCCCTCCACTTT. The complete variable domain, with remaining parts taken from reference TRBV7-2 and TRBJ1-6, reads GAGVSQSPSNKVTEKGKDVELRCDPISGHTALYWYRQSLGQGLEFLIYFQGNSAPDKSGLPSDRFSAERTGGSVSTLTIQRTQQEDSAVYLCASSFRAGTGGKRGSPLHFGNGTRLTVT.

The CDR3, as DNA: TGTGCCAGCATCGAAGGGGGTATAGGGGGTCGCGACGAGCAGTACTTC. Translating it yields CASIEGGIGGRDEQYF. The chain carries TRBV2 and TRBJ2-7, with D perhaps TRBD1 (6 bases). This CDR3 comprises 16 residues. Germline V gene sequence: CDR1 SNHLY, CDR2 FYNNEI. V was pared by 7 bases and J by 5 bases, with 24 bases between.

The genes are TRBV5-1 and TRBJ2-7; TRBD2 aligns across 8 bases. The V segment lost 4 bases and the J segment 5 bases; nucleotides outside the gene matches: 11. CDR3 length equals 15 residues. The germline gives CDR1 SGHRS, CDR2 YFSETQ. CDR3 DNA sequence: TGCGCCAGCAGCCACCTTAGCGGGGAGCGCAACGAGCAGTACTTC. This encodes CASSHLSGERNEQYF.

The rearrangement uses TRBV18 and TRBJ1-2, with D perhaps matching TRBD1 (5 bases). Germline V gives CDR1 KGHSH, CDR2 LQKENI. The CDR3 is 12 residues long. With 6 bases removed from V and 7 bases from J, the gap between germline ends came to 12 bases. CDR3 sequence reads: CASSTIGGGYTF. The CDR3 DNA is TGTGCCAGCTCTACCATCGGGGGTGGCTACACCTTC.